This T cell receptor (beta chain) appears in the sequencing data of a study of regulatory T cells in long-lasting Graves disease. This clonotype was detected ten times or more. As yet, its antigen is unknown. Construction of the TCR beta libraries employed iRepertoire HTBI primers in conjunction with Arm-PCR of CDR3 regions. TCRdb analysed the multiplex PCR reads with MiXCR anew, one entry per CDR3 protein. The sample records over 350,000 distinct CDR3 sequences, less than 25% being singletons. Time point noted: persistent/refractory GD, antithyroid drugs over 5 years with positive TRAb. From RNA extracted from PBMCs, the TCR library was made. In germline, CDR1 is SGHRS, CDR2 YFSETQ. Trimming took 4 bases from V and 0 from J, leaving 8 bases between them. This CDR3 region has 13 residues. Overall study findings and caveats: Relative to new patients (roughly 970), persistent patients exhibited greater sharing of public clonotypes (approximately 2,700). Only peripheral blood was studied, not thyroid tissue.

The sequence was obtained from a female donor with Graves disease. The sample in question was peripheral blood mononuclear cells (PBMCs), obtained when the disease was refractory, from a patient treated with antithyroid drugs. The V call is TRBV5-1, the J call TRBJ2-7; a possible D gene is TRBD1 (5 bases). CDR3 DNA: TGCGCCAGCAGCCCGGACAACTCCTACGAGCAGTACTTC. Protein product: CASSPDNSYEQYF.